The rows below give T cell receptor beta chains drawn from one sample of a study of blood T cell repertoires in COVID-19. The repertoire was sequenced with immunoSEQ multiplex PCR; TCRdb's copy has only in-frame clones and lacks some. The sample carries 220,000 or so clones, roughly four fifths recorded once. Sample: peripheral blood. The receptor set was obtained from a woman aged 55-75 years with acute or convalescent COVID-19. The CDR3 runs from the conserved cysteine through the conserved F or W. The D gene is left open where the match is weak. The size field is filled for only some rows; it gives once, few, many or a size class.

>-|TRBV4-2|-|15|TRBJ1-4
TGTGCCAGCAGCCCCCTATGGGAGGGAGGAGGTATCCTGTTTTTT
CASSPLWEGGGILFF
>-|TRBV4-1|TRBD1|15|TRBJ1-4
TGCGCCAGCAGCTCGCGGACAGGGGGCGATGAAAAACTGTTTTTT
CASSSRTGGDEKLFF
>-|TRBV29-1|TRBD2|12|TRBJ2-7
TGCAGCGTACTAGCGGGGAACTACGAGCAGTACTTC
CSVLAGNYEQYF
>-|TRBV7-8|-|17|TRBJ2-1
TGTGCCAGCATCCGGGACGGCGGGGCTCCACCCTACAATGAGCAGTTCTTC
CASIRDGGAPPYNEQFF
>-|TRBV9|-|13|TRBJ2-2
TGTGCCAGCAGCGTAGCAGGTTACGGGGAGCTGTTTTTT
CASSVAGYGELFF
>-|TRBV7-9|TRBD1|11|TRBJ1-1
TGTGCCAGCAGCCCGGGACAGGAAGCTTTCTTT
CASSPGQEAFF
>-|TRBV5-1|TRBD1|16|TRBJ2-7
TGCGCCAGCAGCACCGGGGACAGCCACCCCCTGTACGAGCAGTACTTC
CASSTGDSHPLYEQYF
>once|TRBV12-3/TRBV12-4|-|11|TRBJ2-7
TGTGCCAGCAGTTTTTCGGGTGAGCAGTACTTC
CASSFSGEQYF
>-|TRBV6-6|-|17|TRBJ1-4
TGTGCCAGCAGTCGAGTTGGGGCCTCTGCAACTAATGAAAAACTGTTTTTT
CASSRVGASATNEKLFF
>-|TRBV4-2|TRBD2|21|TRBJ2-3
TGTGCCAGCAGCCAAGAGGGGGCTAGCGGGGGGCAACACAAAATCACAGATACGCAGTATTTT
CASSQEGASGGQHKITDTQYF
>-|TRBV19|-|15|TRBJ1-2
TGTGCCAGTAGTATAGTCGGGAGACGGACATATGGCTACACCTTC
CASSIVGRRTYGYTF
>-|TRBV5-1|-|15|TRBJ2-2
TGCGCCAGCAGCTCAGATACAGGGCTTAGAGGGGAGCTGTTTTTT
CASSSDTGLRGELFF
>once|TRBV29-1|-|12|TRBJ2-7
TGCAGCGTAGCAGGGGAAAACGGCGAGCAGTACTTC
CSVAGENGEQYF
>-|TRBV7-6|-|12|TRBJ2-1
TGTGCCAGCAGCTTGACAGAGAATGAGCAGTTCTTC
CASSLTENEQFF
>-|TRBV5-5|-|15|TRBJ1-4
TGTGCCAGCAGAGAACACAGAGCAACTAATGAAAAACTGTTTTTT
CASREHRATNEKLFF
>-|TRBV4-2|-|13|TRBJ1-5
TGTGCCAGCAGCCAAGGCAGGGATCAGCCCCAGCATTTT
CASSQGRDQPQHF
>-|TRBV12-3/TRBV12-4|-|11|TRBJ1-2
TGTGCCAGCAGTTCAGGTTATGGCTACACCTTC
CASSSGYGYTF
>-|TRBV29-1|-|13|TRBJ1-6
TGCAGCGCTAGGGAGGCCCTGGATTCACCCCTCCACTTT
CSAREALDSPLHF
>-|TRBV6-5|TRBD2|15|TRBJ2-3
TGTGCCAGCATCCAAGGGCGGGGGGGTACAGATACGCAGTATTTT
CASIQGRGGTDTQYF
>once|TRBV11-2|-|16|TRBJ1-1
TGTGCCAGCAGCTTGGGTGAGTGGGCGTCGAACACTGAAGCTTTCTTT
CASSLGEWASNTEAFF
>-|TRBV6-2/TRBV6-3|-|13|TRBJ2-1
TGTGCCAGCAGTTACCCCCTAGGTGGAGAGCAGTTCTTC
CASSYPLGGEQFF
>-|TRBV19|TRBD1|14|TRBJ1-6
TGTGCCAGTAGTAGAGGACAGGGAGGATCACCCCTCCACTTT
CASSRGQGGSPLHF
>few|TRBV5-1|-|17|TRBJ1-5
TGCGCCAGCAGCTTGGCCCTCTGGCGGGGGCGCGGTCAGCCCCAGCATTTT
CASSLALWRGRGQPQHF
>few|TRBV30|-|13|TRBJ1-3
TGTGCCTGGAGTCGGACAATTGGAAACACCATATATTTT
CAWSRTIGNTIYF
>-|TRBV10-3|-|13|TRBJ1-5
TGTGCCATCAGGCAGGCACTCAATCAGCCCCAGCATTTT
CAIRQALNQPQHF
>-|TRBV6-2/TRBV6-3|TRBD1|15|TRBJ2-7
TGTGCCAGCAGTTACCTTGGGACAGGGAGCTACGAGCAGTACTTC
CASSYLGTGSYEQYF
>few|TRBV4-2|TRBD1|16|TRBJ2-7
TGTGCCAGCAGCCAAGAACCGGGACAGGGCTCCTACGAGCAGTACTTC
CASSQEPGQGSYEQYF
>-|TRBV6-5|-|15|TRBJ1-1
TGTGCCAGCAGTCTAGAGACAGTACGTAACACTGAAGCTTTCTTT
CASSLETVRNTEAFF
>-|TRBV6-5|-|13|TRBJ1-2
TGTGCCAGCAGTTACAACGGGGATTATGGCTACACCTTC
CASSYNGDYGYTF
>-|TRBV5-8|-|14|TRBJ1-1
TGTGCCAGCAGCTTGCGGGGGGCAAACACTGAAGCTTTCTTT
CASSLRGANTEAFF
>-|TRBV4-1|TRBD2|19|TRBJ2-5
TGCGCCAGCAGTCAAGGACGGGGGGGCCCCACCGTAAAAGAAGAGACCCAGTACTTC
CASSQGRGGPTVKEETQYF
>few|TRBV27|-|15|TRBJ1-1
TGTGCCAGCAGCATGACCGCTTGGGCCAACACTGAAGCTTTCTTT
CASSMTAWANTEAFF
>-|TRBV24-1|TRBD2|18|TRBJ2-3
TGTGCCACCAGTGATCCGACACCGGGACTAGCGGGCCCAGATACGCAGTATTTT
CATSDPTPGLAGPDTQYF
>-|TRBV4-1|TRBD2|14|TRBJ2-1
TGCGCCAGCAGCCGATCGGGGGGGGTTTATGAGCAGTTCTTC
CASSRSGGVYEQFF